A single T cell receptor (beta chain) is shown here with its context. Its specificity is unknown. Germline V CDR1 and CDR2: LGHNA, YNFKEQ. V was pared by 0 bases and J by 9 bases, with 9 bases between. The length of the CDR3 is 12 residues. Regarding time point: pre-sensitization, week 0. Sample treatment: therapeutic diphenylcyclopropenone sensitization with weekly scalp DPC. The data originate from a study of human T cells and chemical hapten exposure. Findings and limits, study-wide: Significantly more large CDR3 similarity clusters arose among expanded TCRs than among controls.

TCRdb independently ran MiXCR on the RACE reads; one entry per CDR3 protein. The profile shows some 60,000 distinct CDR3 sequences, about 11% of them singletons. The J gene is TRBJ2-7, the V gene TRBV4-2; D uncertain. The clonotype was recovered from a woman aged 35 to 49 with alopecia areata. Some clones in this sample may be carry-over from other donors' samples. The sequencing used whole blood, collected in connection with sensitization to the hapten diphenylcyclopropenone (DPC). The DNA of the CDR3 is TGTGCCAGCAGCCAAGAGAAAAGAGTGCAGTACTTC. This codes for CASSQEKRVQYF.